Described below is a single TCR beta chain sequence and its context. The record originates from a study of regulatory dendritic cells for organ transplantation. Profiling relied on immunoSEQ multiplex PCR, and the TCRdb table lists in-frame clones only, not all of them. The sample includes under 45,000 clones, roughly nine tenths of them seen just once. CD4+ or CD8+ T cells were sorted as naive CD45RA+ or memory CD45RO+. Germline trimming cut 3 bases from V and 10 bases from J; bases unmatched to any gene: 14. The germline V gene has CDR1 SGHAT and CDR2 FQDESV (reference sequence). This CDR3 contains 17 residues.

The chain joins TRBV11-1 to TRBJ2-1; 11 positions agree with TRBD2. The sample was naive CD4+ T cells from blood. The subset was: CD45RA+ naive T cells. The TCR comes from a human donor in good health. This chain's CDR3 is CASSFYWVAGGAVEQFF. CDR3 bases: TGTGCCAGCAGCTTTTATTGGGTAGCGGGGGGGGCCGTGGAGCAGTTCTTC.